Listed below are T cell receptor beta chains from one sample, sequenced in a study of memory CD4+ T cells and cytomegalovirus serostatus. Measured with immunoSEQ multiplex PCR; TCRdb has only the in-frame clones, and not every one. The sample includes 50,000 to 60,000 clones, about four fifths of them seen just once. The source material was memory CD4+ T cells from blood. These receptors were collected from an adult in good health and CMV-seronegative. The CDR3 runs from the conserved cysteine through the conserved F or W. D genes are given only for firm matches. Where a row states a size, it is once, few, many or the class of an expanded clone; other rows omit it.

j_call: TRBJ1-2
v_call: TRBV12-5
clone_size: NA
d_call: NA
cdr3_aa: CASGLVMSYGYTF
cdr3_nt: TGTGCTAGTGGTTTGGTGATGTCCTATGGCTACACCTTC

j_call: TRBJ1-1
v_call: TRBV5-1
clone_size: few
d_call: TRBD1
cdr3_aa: CASSRDRGNTEAFF
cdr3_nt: TGCGCCAGCAGCCGTGACAGGGGGAACACTGAAGCTTTCTTT

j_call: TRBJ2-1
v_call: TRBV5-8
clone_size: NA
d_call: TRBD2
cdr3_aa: CASSLGPTSGGNEQFF
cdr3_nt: TGTGCCAGCAGCTTGGGGCCGACTAGCGGGGGCAATGAGCAGTTCTTC

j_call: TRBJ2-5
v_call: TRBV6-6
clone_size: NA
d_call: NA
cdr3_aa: CASSYESGTQYF
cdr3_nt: TGTGCCAGCAGTTACGAGTCGGGGACCCAGTACTTC

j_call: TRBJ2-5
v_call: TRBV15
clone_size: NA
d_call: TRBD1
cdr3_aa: CATSPGQGGLETQYF
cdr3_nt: TGTGCCACCAGCCCCGGACAGGGTGGTTTGGAGACCCAGTACTTC

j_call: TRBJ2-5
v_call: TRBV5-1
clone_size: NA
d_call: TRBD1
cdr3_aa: CASSAGTEGGTQYF
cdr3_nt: TGCGCCAGCAGCGCTGGGACAGAAGGGGGGACCCAGTACTTC

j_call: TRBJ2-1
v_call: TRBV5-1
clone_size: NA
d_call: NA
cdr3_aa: CASSPGGMGPGNEQFF
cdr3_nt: TGCGCCAGCAGCCCGGGTGGGATGGGGCCGGGGAATGAGCAGTTCTTC

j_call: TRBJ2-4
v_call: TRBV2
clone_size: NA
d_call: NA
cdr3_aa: CASSNILAKNIQYF
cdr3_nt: TGTGCCAGCAGTAACATCTTAGCCAAAAACATTCAGTACTTC

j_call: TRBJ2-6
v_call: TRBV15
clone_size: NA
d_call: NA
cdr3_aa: CATSSVRQSGANVLTF
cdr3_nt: TGTGCCACCAGCAGTGTCAGACAGTCTGGGGCCAACGTCCTGACTTTC

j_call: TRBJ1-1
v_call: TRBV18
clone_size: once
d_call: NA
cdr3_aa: CASSPRTDTEAFF
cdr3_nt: TGTGCCAGCTCACCAAGGACCGACACTGAAGCTTTCTTT

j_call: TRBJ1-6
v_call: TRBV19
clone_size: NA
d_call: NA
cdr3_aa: CASMGGGNSPLHF
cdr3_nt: TGTGCCAGTATGGGGGGAGGCAATTCACCCCTCCACTTT

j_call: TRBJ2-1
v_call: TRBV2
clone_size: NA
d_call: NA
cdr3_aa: CASSPRDIGGYNEQFF
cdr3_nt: TGTGCCAGCAGTCCCCGGGACATCGGGGGGTACAATGAGCAGTTCTTC

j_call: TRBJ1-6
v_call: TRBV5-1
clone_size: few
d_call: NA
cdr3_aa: CASSSVGGRFLRSPLHF
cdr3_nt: TGCGCCAGCAGCTCCGTCGGGGGGCGCTTCCTCCGTTCACCCCTCCACTTT

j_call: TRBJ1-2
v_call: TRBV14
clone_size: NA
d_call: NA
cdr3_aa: CASSLTAAYGYTF
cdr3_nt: TGTGCCAGCAGCCTTACAGCGGCCTATGGCTACACCTTC

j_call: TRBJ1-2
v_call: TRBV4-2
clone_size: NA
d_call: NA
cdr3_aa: CASSQDRQVIYGYTF
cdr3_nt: TGTGCCAGCAGCCAAGATCGACAGGTCATCTATGGCTACACCTTC

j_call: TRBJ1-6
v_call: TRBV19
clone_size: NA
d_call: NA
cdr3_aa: CASNPSLVGDSYNSPLHF
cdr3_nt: TGTGCCAGTAACCCTTCGCTTGTGGGGGACTCCTATAATTCACCCCTCCACTTT

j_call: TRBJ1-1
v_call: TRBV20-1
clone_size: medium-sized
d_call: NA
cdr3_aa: CSARGATEAFF
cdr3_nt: TGCAGTGCTAGAGGTGCCACTGAAGCTTTCTTT

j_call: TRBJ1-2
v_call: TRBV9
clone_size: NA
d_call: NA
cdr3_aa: CASSGALPLGGYTF
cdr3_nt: TGTGCCAGCAGCGGGGCTCTCCCCCTGGGTGGCTACACCTTC

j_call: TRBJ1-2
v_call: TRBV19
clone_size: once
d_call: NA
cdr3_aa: CASSIAADRGGYGYTF
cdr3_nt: TGTGCCAGTAGTATAGCCGCCGACAGAGGGGGCTATGGCTACACCTTC

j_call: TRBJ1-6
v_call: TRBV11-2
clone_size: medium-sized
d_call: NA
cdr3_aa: CASSSHNSPLHF
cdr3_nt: TGTGCCAGCAGCTCCCATAATTCACCCCTCCACTTT

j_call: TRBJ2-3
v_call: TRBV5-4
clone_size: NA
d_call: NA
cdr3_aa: CASSSGASSTDTQYF
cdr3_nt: TGTGCCAGCAGCTCCGGGGCCTCTAGCACAGATACGCAGTATTTT

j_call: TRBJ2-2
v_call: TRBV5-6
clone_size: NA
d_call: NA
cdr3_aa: CASSLADSIGELFF
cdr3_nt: TGTGCCAGCAGCTTAGCGGACAGCATCGGGGAGCTGTTTTTT

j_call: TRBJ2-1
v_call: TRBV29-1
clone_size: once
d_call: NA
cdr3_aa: CSVERGTQDEQFF
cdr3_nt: TGCAGCGTTGAACGGGGGACTCAGGATGAGCAGTTCTTC

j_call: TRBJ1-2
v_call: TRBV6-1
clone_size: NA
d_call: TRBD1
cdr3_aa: CASSDFRQGKNGYTF
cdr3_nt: TGTGCCAGCAGTGATTTTCGACAGGGAAAGAATGGCTACACCTTC

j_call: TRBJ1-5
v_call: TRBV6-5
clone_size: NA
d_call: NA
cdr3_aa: CASTSGPEGPQHF
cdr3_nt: TGTGCCAGCACATCGGGCCCCGAAGGGCCCCAGCATTTT

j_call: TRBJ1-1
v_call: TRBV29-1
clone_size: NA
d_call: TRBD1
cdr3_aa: CSVGTGVTEAFF
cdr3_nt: TGCAGCGTTGGGACAGGGGTTACTGAAGCTTTCTTT

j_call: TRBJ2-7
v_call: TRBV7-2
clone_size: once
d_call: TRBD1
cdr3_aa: CASSPDRVGKYF
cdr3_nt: TGTGCCAGCAGTCCGGACAGGGTAGGGAAGTACTTC

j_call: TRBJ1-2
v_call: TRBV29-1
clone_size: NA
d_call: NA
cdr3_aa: CSSTTQGYGYTF
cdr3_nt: TGCAGCTCTACTACACAGGGCTATGGCTACACCTTC

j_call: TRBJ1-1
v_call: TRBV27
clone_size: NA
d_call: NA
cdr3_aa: CASSSSTRNTEAFF
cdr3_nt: TGTGCCAGCAGTTCGTCTACCAGGAACACTGAAGCTTTCTTT

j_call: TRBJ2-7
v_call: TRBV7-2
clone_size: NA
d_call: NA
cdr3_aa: CASSLGTLGGIPYEQYF
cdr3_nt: TGTGCCAGCAGCTTAGGGACCCTTGGTGGGATCCCCTACGAGCAGTACTTC

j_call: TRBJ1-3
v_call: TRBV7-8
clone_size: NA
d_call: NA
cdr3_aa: CASSLARGVSGNTIYF
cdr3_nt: TGTGCCAGCAGCTTAGCCAGGGGAGTATCTGGAAACACCATATATTTT

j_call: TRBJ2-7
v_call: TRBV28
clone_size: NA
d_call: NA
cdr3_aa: CASSSLGRGSVSYEQYF
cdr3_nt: TGTGCCAGCAGTTCCCTTGGGAGAGGGTCCGTCTCCTACGAGCAGTACTTC

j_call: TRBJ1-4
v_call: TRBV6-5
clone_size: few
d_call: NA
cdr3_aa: CASRSGHQKLFF
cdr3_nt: TGTGCCAGCAGGTCGGGACATCAAAAACTGTTTTTT

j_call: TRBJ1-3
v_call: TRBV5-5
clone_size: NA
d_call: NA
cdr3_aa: CASSPPTGSGNTIYF
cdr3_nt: TGTGCCAGCAGCCCCCCAACAGGTTCTGGAAACACCATATATTTT

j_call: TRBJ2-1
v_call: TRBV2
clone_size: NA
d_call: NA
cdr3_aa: CASSPIIASGGEQFF
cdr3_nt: TGTGCCAGCAGCCCGATTATCGCCTCCGGTGGTGAGCAGTTCTTC

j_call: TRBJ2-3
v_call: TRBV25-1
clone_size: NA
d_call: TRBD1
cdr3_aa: CASSTDRGDADTQYF
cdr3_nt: TGTGCCAGCAGTACGGACAGGGGAGACGCAGATACGCAGTATTTT

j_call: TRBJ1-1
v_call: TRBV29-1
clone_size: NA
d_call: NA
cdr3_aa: CSVAPRTPNTEAFF
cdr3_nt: TGCAGCGTTGCTCCGCGAACACCGAACACTGAAGCTTTCTTT

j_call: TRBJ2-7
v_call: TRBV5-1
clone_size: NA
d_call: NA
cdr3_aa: CASSQQGEQYF
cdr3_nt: TGCGCCAGCAGCCAACAGGGCGAGCAGTATTTC

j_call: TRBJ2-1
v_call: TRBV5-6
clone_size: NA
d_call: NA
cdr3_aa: CASSLRGYRNEQFF
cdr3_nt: TGTGCCAGCAGCTTGCGGGGGTACAGGAATGAGCAGTTCTTC

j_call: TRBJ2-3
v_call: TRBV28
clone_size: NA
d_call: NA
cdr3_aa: CASTKGTATSTDTQYF
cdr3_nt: TGTGCCAGCACCAAGGGTACGGCGACTAGCACAGATACGCAGTATTTT

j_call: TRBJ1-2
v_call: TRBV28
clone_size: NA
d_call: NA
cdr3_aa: CASSAGASPAGYTF
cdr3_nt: TGTGCCAGCAGTGCCGGGGCTTCGCCGGCTGGCTACACCTTC

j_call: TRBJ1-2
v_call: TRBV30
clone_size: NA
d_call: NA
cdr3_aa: CAWRGFYGYTF
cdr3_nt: TGTGCCTGGAGGGGCTTCTATGGCTACACCTTC

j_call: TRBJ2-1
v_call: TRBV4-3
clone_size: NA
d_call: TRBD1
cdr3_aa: CASSRTGGRTLVF
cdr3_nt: TGCGCCAGCAGCCGTACAGGGGGCAGGACTTTGGTCTTC

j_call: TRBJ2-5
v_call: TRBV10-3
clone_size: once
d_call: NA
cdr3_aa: CAIMGGASETQYF
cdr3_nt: TGTGCCATCATGGGGGGGGCGAGTGAGACCCAGTACTTC

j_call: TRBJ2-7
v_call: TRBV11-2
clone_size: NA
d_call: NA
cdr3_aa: CASSLDSYNSYEQYF
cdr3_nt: TGTGCCAGCAGCTTGGACAGCTATAACTCCTACGAGCAGTACTTC

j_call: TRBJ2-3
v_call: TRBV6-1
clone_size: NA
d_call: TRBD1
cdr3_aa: CASSRDSHTDTQYF
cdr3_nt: TGTGCCAGCAGCCGGGACAGTCATACAGATACGCAGTATTTT

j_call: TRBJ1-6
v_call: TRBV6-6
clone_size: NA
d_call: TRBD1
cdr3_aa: CASSGTGGAGSPLHF
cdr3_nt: TGTGCCAGCAGTGGTACAGGGGGCGCAGGTTCACCCCTCCACTTT

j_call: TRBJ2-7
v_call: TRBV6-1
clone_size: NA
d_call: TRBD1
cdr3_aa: CASSESGQAIYEQYF
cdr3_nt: TGTGCCAGCAGTGAAAGCGGACAGGCGATCTACGAGCAGTACTTC

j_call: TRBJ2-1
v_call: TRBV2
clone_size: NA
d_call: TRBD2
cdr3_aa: CASSEPTSGYNEQFF
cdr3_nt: TGTGCCAGCAGTGAGCCGACTAGCGGGTACAATGAGCAGTTCTTC

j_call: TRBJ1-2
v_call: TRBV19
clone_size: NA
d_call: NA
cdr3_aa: CASTRMANYGYTF
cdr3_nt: TGTGCCAGTACGAGGATGGCTAACTATGGCTACACCTTC

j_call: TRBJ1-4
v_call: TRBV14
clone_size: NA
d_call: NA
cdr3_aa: CASSQRDEKLFF
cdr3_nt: TGTGCCAGCAGCCAACGGGATGAAAAACTGTTTTTT

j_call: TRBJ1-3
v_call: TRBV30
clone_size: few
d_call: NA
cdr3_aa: CAWSVPEVSGNTIYF
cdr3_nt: TGTGCCTGGAGTGTACCCGAGGTCTCTGGAAACACCATATATTTT

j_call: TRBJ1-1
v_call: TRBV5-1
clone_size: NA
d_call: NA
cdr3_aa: CASRLRTDLPNTEAFF
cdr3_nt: TGCGCCAGCAGGTTGAGGACAGATCTACCCAACACTGAAGCTTTCTTT

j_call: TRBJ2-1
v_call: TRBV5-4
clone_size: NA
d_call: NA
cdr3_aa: CASSQGFSEQFF
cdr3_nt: TGTGCCAGCAGCCAAGGGTTTTCTGAGCAGTTCTTC

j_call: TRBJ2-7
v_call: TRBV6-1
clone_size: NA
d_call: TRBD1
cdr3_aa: CASNSAGGPNYEQYF
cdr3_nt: TGTGCCAGCAATTCGGCAGGGGGACCCAACTACGAGCAGTACTTC

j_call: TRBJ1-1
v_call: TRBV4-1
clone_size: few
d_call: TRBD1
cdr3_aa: CASSTKGAWTEAFF
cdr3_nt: TGCGCCAGCAGCACGAAGGGGGCATGGACTGAAGCTTTCTTT

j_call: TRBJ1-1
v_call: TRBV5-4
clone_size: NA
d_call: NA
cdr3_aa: CASSFSGVSGTEAFF
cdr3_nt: TGTGCCAGCAGCTTTTCAGGGGTATCGGGCACTGAAGCTTTCTTT

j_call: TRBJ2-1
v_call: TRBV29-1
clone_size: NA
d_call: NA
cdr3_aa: CSVGVVSSGEQFF
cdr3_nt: TGCAGCGTTGGTGTTGTTAGCAGCGGTGAGCAGTTCTTC

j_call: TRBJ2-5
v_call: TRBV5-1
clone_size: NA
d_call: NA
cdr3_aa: CASSLGFPIGETQYF
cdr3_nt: TGCGCCAGCAGCTTGGGCTTTCCTATCGGTGAGACCCAGTACTTC

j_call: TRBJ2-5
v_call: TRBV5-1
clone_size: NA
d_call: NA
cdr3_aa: CASSLGGNQETQYF
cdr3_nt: TGCGCCAGCAGCTTAGGAGGGAACCAAGAGACCCAGTACTTC